One sample yielded the 24 T cell receptor beta chains listed below, sequenced in a study of monozygotic twins with inflammatory bowel disease. Using the 5' RACE reads, TCRdb records one entry per CDR3 protein without DNA. Its table records more than 120,000 distinct CDR3 sequences. Sequencing was performed on blood. All receptors derive from a human donor with ulcerative colitis or Crohn's disease, or a healthy co-twin of an affected twin (not recorded which).

V and J are TRBV9 and TRBJ2-1; TCRdb picks TRBD1, but there is no DNA to check that call. Germline V gene lookup returns CDR1 SGDLS and CDR2 YYNGEE. The CDR3 is 13 residues long. This chain's CDR3 is CASSVLQGYEQFF.

This chain's CDR3 is CASSLLTGPTQQYF. The chain employs TRBV19 and TRBJ2-7; the TCRdb call, TRBD1, lacks DNA for checking. The germline gives CDR1 LNHDA, CDR2 SQIVND (reference sequence). The CDR3 contains 14 residues.

The CDR3 sequence: CASSKQGANTGELFF. This rearrangement joins TRBV7-2 to TRBJ2-2; TCRdb calls TRBD1, which cannot be checked without DNA. CDR1 is SGHTA and CDR2 is FQGNSA in the germline V gene. This CDR3 region has 15 residues.

The chain has TRBV7-2 and TRBJ2-7; TCRdb selects TRBD2, and the lack of DNA leaves this call unchecked. CDR3 length equals 20 residues. The germline CDR1 and CDR2 sequences are SGHTA and FQGNSA. CDR3 in amino acids: CASSSAIRLAGGLPDYEQYF.

This chain joins TRBV5-4 and TRBJ2-2; the TRBD2 assignment by TCRdb is unverifiable without DNA. CDR3 length equals 15 residues. Per germline, CDR1 SGHNT and CDR2 YYREEE (reference sequence). CDR3 residues: CASNSMGALPGELFF.

This CDR3 is CSARDRAGYEQYF. The chain carries TRBV20-1 and TRBJ2-7; TCRdb names TRBD1, which stays unverified in the absence of DNA. This CDR3 spans 13 amino acids. Germline V lookup: CDR1 DFQATT, CDR2 SNEGSKA (reference sequence).

This chain links TRBV6-1 with TRBJ2-5; TCRdb's assignment of TRBD2 cannot be checked, as there is no DNA. Germline CDR1 and CDR2: MNHNS and SASEGT. CDR3 length: 14 residues. The CDR3 sequence is CASSRRGGLETQYF.

This sequence joins TRBV29-1 and TRBJ2-4. The CDR3 consists of 14 residues. Germline-derived CDR1 and CDR2 are SQVTM and ANQGSEA. CDR3 amino acids: CSVAPAVAKNMQYF.

The chain couples TRBV6-1 to TRBJ2-1; TCRdb indicates TRBD2, and absent DNA this call remains unverified. CDR3 size: 15 residues. CDR1 and CDR2 (germline): MNHNS, SASEGT. This CDR3 is CASSPGLGFYNEQFF.

The chain joins TRBV28 to TRBJ2-6; absent DNA, TCRdb's TRBD1 call cannot be checked. The CDR3 sequence is 18 residues long. Germline assignment: CDR1 MDHEN and CDR2 SYDVKM. CDR3 loop: CASSLYRGSLSGANVLTF. Full variable domain (outside the CDR3, taken from reference TRBV28 and TRBJ2-6): DVKVTQSSRYLVKRTGEKVFLECVQDMDHENMFWYRQDPGLGLRLIYFSYDVKMKEKGDIPEGYSVSREKKERFSLILESASTNQTSMYLCASSLYRGSLSGANVLTFGAGSRLTVL.

Frequency places this clonotype as medium-sized. The chain's CDR3 is CASSFDLGGELFF. The J gene is TRBJ2-2, the V gene TRBV5-5. This CDR3 region has 13 residues. Germline-derived CDR1 and CDR2 are SGHKS and YYEKEE (reference sequence). Together with reference TRBV5-5 and TRBJ2-2, the CDR3 gives the full variable domain: DAGVTQSPTHLIKTRGQQVTLRCSPISGHKSVSWYQQVLGQGPQFIFQYYEKEERGRGNFPDRFSARQFPNYSSELNVNALLLGDSALYLCASSFDLGGELFFGEGSRLTVL.

This chain joins TRBV5-1 and TRBJ1-2. In germline, CDR1 is SGHRS, CDR2 YFSETQ. There are 16 residues in the CDR3. The chain's CDR3 is CASSPDASAPNYGYTF. The full variable domain, its missing parts supplied by reference TRBV5-1 and TRBJ1-2, is KAGVTQTPRYLIKTRGQQVTLSCSPISGHRSVSWYQQTPGQGLQFLFEYFSETQRNKGNFPGRFSGRQFSNSRSEMNVSTLELGDSALYLCASSPDASAPNYGYTFGSGTRLTVV.

The chain couples TRBV5-1 to TRBJ2-1; the TCRdb call, TRBD1, lacks DNA for checking. The CDR3 extends over 18 amino acids. Germline V CDR1 and CDR2: SGHRS, YFSETQ. CDR3 in amino acids: CASSLDPRRGARDNEQFF.

The chain links TRBV2 to TRBJ1-6; TCRdb outputs TRBD1, but without DNA this stays unchecked. The length of the CDR3 is 14 residues. The V gene's germline CDR1 is SNHLY and CDR2 FYNNEI. The CDR3 reads CASSDLDSDSPLHF.

The chain has TRBV5-5 and TRBJ2-7; TCRdb returns TRBD1, unconfirmable since there is no DNA. CDR1 and CDR2 (germline): SGHKS, YYEKEE (reference sequence). This CDR3 is 16 amino acids long. The chain's CDR3 is CASSLFPGTGVYEQYF.

The rearrangement uses TRBV20-1 and TRBJ2-7; TCRdb designates TRBD1, a call that cannot be tested without DNA. This CDR3 contains 13 residues. Germline V gene lookup returns CDR1 DFQATT and CDR2 SNEGSKA (reference sequence). This chain's CDR3 is CSAKKGQYYEQYF.

The gene calls are TRBV7-2 and TRBJ1-5; the TCRdb D gene call, TRBD1, has no DNA to confirm it. The CDR3 sequence is 15 residues long. Looked up from germline, CDR1 is SGHTA and CDR2 is FQGNSA. The CDR3 protein is CASSRQAIGNQPQHF.

This chain connects TRBV15 to TRBJ1-1. Germline values: CDR1 LNHNV, CDR2 YYDKDF (reference sequence). This CDR3 has 13 amino acids. CDR3 sequence: CATSRAQAYEAFF.

The chain couples TRBV20-1 to TRBJ1-2; TCRdb's D gene call, TRBD1, goes unchecked for lack of DNA. The CDR3 extends over 15 amino acids. Looked up from germline, CDR1 is DFQATT and CDR2 is SNEGSKA (reference sequence). This CDR3 is CSASRGSGGHYGYTF.

V gene TRBV20-1 combines with J gene TRBJ2-7; TCRdb returns TRBD2, unconfirmable since there is no DNA. CDR1 and CDR2 from the germline V gene are DFQATT and SNEGSKA (reference sequence). The CDR3 runs to 16 residues. CDR3 in amino acids: CSAMLVSGGISYEQYF.

The CDR3 sequence: CASSPTSGGGYNEQFF. The V and J genes are TRBV28 and TRBJ2-1; there is no DNA to check the TCRdb D call of TRBD1. CDR3 length: 16 residues. Germline assignment: CDR1 MDHEN and CDR2 SYDVKM.

The chain carries TRBV7-2 and TRBJ2-2; TCRdb gives TRBD1 as the D gene, but with no DNA this cannot be confirmed. This CDR3 is 16 amino acids long. Germline V gene lookup returns CDR1 SGHTA and CDR2 FQGNSA. CDR3 loop: CASSTQGQGFSGELFF.

CDR3 residues: CASSLVPVAGSGEQYF. V gene TRBV7-2 combines with J gene TRBJ2-7. This CDR3 contains 16 residues. Germline CDR1 and CDR2: SGHTA and FQGNSA.

This chain joins TRBV4-3 and TRBJ2-2; TCRdb gives TRBD2 as the D gene, but with no DNA this cannot be confirmed. Germline CDR1 reads LGHNA; CDR2 reads YSLEER. The CDR3 is 19 amino acids. The CDR3 here is CASSQEGTSGGGNTGELFF.